The source of this T cell receptor (beta chain) is a study of cytomegalovirus exposure and HLA in healthy donors. Findings and caveats of the study: Most TCR sequences proved rare, with some public TCRs found in many donors. High specificity and sensitivity for cytomegalovirus status were reported for the classifier.

Concerning this clone itself: Its antigen is as yet unknown.

Trimming cost V 5 bases and J 6 bases; bases outside gene matches: 8. Germline CDR1 is SEHNR and CDR2 is FQNEAQ (reference sequence). The CDR3 is 15 amino acids. Nominal health characterized the donors when sampled, though unrecorded immune exposures were likely. A multiplex PCR was run with 60 Vbeta primers and 13 Jbeta primers. Data came from immunoSEQ multiplex PCR; TCRdb stores just in-frame clones and leaves some out. The table includes under 150,000 clones, 80% detected once. The sequenced material came from PBMCs. The receptor comes from a man between 35 and 55 years old in good health and CMV-seropositive. The V gene is TRBV7-9, the J gene TRBJ2-1; 9 nucleotides match TRBD2. This CDR3 reads CASSPDRRGGNEQFF. DNA of the CDR3: TGTGCCAGCAGCCCCGACCGGCGGGGGGGCAATGAGCAGTTCTTC.